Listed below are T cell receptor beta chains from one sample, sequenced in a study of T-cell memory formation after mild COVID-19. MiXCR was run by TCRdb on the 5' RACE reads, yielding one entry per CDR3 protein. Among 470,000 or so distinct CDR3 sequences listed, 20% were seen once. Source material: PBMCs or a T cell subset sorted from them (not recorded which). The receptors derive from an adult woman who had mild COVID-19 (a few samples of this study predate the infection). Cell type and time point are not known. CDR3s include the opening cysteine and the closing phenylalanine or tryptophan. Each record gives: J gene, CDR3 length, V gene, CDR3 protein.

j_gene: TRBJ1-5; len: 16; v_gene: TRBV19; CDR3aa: CASTKPGQGDSQPQHF
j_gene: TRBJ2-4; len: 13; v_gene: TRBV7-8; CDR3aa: CASSLDSASLLYF
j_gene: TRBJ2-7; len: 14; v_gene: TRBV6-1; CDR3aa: CASTFRGAAYEQYF
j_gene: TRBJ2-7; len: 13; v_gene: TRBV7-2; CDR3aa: CASSFIRGNEQYF
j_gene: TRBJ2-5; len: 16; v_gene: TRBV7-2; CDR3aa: CASSLARGSGVETQYF
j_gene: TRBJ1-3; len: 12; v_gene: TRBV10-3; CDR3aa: CAISETGNTIYF
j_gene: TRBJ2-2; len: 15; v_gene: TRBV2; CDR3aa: CASSTKGLAAGELFF
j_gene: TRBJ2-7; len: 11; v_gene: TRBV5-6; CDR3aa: CASSTLHEQYF
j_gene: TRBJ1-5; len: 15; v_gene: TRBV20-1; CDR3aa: CSARDGAGTNQPQHF
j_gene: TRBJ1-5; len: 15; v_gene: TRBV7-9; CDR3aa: CASSLGGTSNQPQHF
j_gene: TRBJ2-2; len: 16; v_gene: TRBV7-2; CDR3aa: CASSLVAGTGAGELFF
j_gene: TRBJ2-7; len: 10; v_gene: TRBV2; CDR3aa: CASSGYEQYF
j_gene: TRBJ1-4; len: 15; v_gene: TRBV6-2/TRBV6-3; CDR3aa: CASSLGTGFGEKLFF
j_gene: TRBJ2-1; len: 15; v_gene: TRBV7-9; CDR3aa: CASSQNRGAYNEQFF
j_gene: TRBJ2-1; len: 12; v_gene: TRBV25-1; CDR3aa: CASQGLGDEQFF
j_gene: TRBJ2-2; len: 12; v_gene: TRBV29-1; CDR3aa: CSAESEAGELFF
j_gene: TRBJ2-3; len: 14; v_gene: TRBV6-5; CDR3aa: CASSYYKSTDTQYF
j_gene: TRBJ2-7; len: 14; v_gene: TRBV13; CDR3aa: CASSTGQGRDKQYF
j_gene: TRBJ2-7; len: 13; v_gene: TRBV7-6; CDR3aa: CASSSQGGYEQYF
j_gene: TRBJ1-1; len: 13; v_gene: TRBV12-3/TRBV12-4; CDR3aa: CASSRELNTEAFF
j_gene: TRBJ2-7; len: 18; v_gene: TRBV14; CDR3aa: CASSQVQIEGAQVYEQYF
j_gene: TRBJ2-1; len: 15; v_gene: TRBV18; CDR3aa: CASSPVNLLGNEQFF
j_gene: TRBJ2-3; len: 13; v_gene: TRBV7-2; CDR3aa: CASSFPSTDTQYF
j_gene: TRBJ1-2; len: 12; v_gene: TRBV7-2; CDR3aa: CASSPELPGYTF
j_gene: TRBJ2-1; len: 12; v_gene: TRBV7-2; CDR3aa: CASSLGVNEQLF
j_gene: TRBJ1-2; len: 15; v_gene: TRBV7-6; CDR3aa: CASSLQTQGLDGYTF
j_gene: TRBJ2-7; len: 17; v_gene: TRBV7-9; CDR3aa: CASSSGLAGATSYEQYF
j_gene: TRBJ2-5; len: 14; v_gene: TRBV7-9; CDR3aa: CASSATGTTETQYF
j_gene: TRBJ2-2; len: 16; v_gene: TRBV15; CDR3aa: CATSRDRTGYTGELFF
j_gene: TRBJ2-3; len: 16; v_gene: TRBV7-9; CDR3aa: CASSFRSGRAADTQYF
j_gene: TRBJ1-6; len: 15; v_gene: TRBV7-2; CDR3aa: CASSLVVSRNSPLHF
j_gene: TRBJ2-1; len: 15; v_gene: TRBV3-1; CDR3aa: CASSQGLAGVLQQFF
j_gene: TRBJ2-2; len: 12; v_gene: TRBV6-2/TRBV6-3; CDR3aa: CASTGHTGELFF
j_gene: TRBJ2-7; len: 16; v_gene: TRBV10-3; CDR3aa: CAISESPGPWGYEQYF
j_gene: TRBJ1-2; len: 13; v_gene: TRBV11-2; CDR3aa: CASSTTGAYGYTF
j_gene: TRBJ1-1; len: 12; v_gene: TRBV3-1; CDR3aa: CASSQGLLGAFF
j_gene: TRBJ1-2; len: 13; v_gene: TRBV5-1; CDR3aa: CASSFTAIDGYTF